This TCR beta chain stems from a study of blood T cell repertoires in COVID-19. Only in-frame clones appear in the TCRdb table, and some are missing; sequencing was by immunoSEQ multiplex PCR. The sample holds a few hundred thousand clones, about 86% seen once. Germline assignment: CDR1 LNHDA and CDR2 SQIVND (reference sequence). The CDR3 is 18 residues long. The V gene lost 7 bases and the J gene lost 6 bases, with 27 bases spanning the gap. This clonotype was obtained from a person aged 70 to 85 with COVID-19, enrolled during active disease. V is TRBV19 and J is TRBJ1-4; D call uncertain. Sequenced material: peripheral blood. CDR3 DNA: TGTGCCAGTACCCCATTTAGCCCCCGGCATCGGAGCGATGAAAAACTGTTTTTT. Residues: CASTPFSPRHRSDEKLFF.